A selection of T cell receptor beta chains follows, all from one sample in a study of cytomegalovirus exposure and HLA in healthy donors. This table comes from immunoSEQ multiplex PCR, and its TCRdb copy is limited to in-frame clones, with some not included. The table lists 100,000 to 150,000 clones, 75% to 85% of them singletons, with less than 9.5% in the top ten. Material for sequencing was PBMCs. The source of these receptors is a woman between 50 and 59 years old in good health and CMV-seropositive. The CDR3 runs from the conserved cysteine through the conserved F or W. D genes are given only for firm matches. Rows give clone size only sometimes, using once, few, many, or a class for an expanded clone.

TRBV7-2	.	TRBJ2-3	.	CASSLVSRGDTQYF	TGTGCCAGCAGCTTAGTGTCTAGAGGGGATACGCAGTATTTT
TRBV27	TRBD1	TRBJ2-7	once	CASSSWTGKIKQYF	TGTGCCAGCAGTTCGTGGACAGGGAAAATTAAGCAGTACTTC
TRBV7-9	.	TRBJ1-2	.	CASSLMEGPNYGYTF	TGTGCCAGCAGCTTAATGGAGGGGCCCAACTATGGCTACACCTTC
TRBV5-1	.	TRBJ2-1	.	CASSLVGTEQFF	TGCGCCAGCAGCTTGGTAGGGACAGAGCAGTTCTTC
TRBV7-9	TRBD1	TRBJ1-2	.	CASSRDRAYGYTF	TGTGCCAGCAGCCGGGACAGGGCCTATGGCTACACCTTC
TRBV6-1	.	TRBJ2-5	.	CASRRTSRETQYF	TGTGCCAGCAGGAGAACGAGTCGGGAGACCCAGTACTTC
TRBV4-3	.	TRBJ2-7	.	CASSQERGGRDEQYF	TGCGCCAGCAGCCAAGAGAGGGGGGGTCGGGACGAGCAGTACTTC
TRBV7-2	TRBD1	TRBJ1-1	.	CASSPLGQGTNTEAFF	TGTGCCAGCAGCCCCCTCGGACAGGGAACGAACACTGAAGCTTTCTTT
TRBV7-2	.	TRBJ1-5	few	CASSPSRNQPQHF	TGTGCCAGCAGCCCCTCACGGAATCAGCCCCAGCATTTT
TRBV30	.	TRBJ1-2	.	CAWSVQGGYTF	TGTGCCTGGAGTGTACAGGGAGGCTACACCTTC
TRBV11-3	.	TRBJ2-3	.	CASSQVPGPTDTQYF	TGCGCCAGCAGCCAAGTTCCAGGGCCCACAGATACGCAGTATTTT
TRBV4-3	.	TRBJ1-5	.	CASSQFWGEGNQPQHF	TGCGCCAGCAGCCAGTTTTGGGGGGAGGGCAATCAGCCCCAGCATTTT
TRBV6-6	.	TRBJ2-3	.	CASSYSDRDTQYF	TGTGCCAGCAGTTACTCCGACAGAGATACGCAGTATTTT
TRBV9	.	TRBJ2-7	few	CASSVKGGYEQYF	TGTGCCAGCAGCGTAAAAGGGGGTTACGAGCAGTACTTC
TRBV6-5	TRBD1	TRBJ1-1	.	CASRPGQGNTEAFF	TGTGCCAGCAGGCCGGGACAGGGGAACACTGAAGCTTTCTTT
TRBV18	TRBD1	TRBJ1-1	.	CASSRGQKNTEAFF	TGTGCCAGCTCACGGGGACAGAAGAACACTGAAGCTTTCTTT
TRBV18	TRBD1	TRBJ1-1	.	CASSPQGTGGSEAFF	TGTGCCAGCTCACCACAGGGGACAGGGGGATCTGAAGCTTTCTTT
TRBV7-9	.	TRBJ1-4	.	CASSLQQSNEKLFF	TGTGCCAGCAGCTTACAACAGTCTAATGAAAAACTGTTTTTT
TRBV9	TRBD1	TRBJ1-1	few	CASSVGTAWAEAFF	TGTGCCAGCAGCGTGGGGACAGCTTGGGCTGAAGCTTTCTTT
TRBV5-4	TRBD1	TRBJ1-5	.	CASSLTGMGQGNQPQHF	TGTGCCAGCAGCCTGACTGGAATGGGACAGGGGAATCAGCCCCAGCATTTT
TRBV6-5	.	TRBJ1-1	.	CASSYPGGAENTEAFF	TGTGCCAGCAGTTACCCCGGAGGGGCGGAGAACACTGAAGCTTTCTTT
TRBV7-9	.	TRBJ2-6	.	CASSPKRSGANVLTF	TGTGCCAGCAGCCCGAAGCGCTCTGGGGCCAACGTCCTGACTTTC
TRBV27	TRBD1	TRBJ2-7	.	CASSSVRRQGKKLHEQYF	TGTGCCAGCAGTTCCGTCCGGCGACAGGGAAAAAAACTCCACGAGCAGTACTTC
TRBV10-1	TRBD1	TRBJ1-5	many	CASPLPGQGASSNQPQHF	TGCGCCAGCCCCCTTCCGGGACAGGGGGCGAGTAGCAATCAGCCCCAGCATTTT
TRBV6-5	TRBD1	TRBJ2-5	.	CASSDTRGLETQYF	TGTGCCAGCAGTGACACCAGGGGGTTGGAGACCCAGTACTTC
TRBV4-2	TRBD1	TRBJ1-5	once	CASSQDRRTGDQPQHF	TGTGCCAGCAGCCAAGATCGCAGGACAGGGGATCAGCCCCAGCATTTT
TRBV19	.	TRBJ2-5	.	CASSIAPGDTQYF	TGTGCCAGTAGTATAGCCCCAGGGGATACGCAGTACTTC
TRBV25-1	TRBD1	TRBJ2-7	.	CASRDRVAGEQYF	TGTGCCAGCAGAGACAGGGTGGCGGGCGAGCAGTACTTC
TRBV7-2	.	TRBJ2-5	.	CASSLIGLPRGTQYF	TGTGCCAGCAGCTTAATAGGGCTACCCAGGGGGACCCAGTACTTC
TRBV11-2	.	TRBJ2-3	.	CASSPSRGSDTQYF	TGTGCCAGCAGCCCAAGTAGGGGATCCGATACGCAGTATTTT
TRBV5-1	TRBD1	TRBJ1-1	.	CASSPDRAGEAFF	TGCGCCAGCAGCCCGGACAGGGCCGGGGAAGCTTTCTTT
TRBV19	.	TRBJ1-5	.	CASSTGVNQPQHF	TGTGCCAGTAGTACAGGGGTCAATCAGCCCCAGCATTTT
TRBV15	TRBD1	TRBJ1-5	few	CATSRSRTGAYSNQPQHF	TGTGCCACCAGCAGATCACGGACAGGAGCCTATAGCAATCAGCCCCAGCATTTT